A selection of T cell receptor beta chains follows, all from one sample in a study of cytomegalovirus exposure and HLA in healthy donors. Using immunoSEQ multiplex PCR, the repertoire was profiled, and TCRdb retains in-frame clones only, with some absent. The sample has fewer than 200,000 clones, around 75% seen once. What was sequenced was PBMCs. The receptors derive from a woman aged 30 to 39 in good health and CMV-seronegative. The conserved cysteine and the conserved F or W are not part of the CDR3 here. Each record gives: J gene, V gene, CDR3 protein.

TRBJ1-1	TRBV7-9	ASSYARQGNTEAF
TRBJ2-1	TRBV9	ASSFTTSGDNEQF
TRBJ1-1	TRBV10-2	ASSLRGGTGMNTEAF
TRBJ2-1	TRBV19	ASISGSDNEQF
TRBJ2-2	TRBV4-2	AARLMGGITGELF
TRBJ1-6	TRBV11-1	ASSSGDRGSNSPLH
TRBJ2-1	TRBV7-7	ASSLGLAGGNEQF
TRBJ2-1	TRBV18	ASSPLRRQGGNEQF
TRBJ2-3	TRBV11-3	ASSLGAEGSADTQY
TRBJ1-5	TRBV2	ASRSGREFSNQPQH
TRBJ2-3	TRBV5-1	ASNFEGRVLDTQY
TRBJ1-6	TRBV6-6	ASTHRGSSYNSPLH
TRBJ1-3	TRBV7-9	ASSPRRDPLAGNTIY
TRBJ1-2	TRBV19	ASSMAGPFYGYT
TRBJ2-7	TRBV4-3	ASSQSAVRVAGRYEQY
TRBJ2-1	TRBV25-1	ASSPSGNEQF
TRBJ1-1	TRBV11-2	ASSNYRVSGTEAF
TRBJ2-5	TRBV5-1	ASSVGQGLETQY
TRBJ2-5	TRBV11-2	ASSFSGHHQETQY
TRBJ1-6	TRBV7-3	ASSLGRAGNSPLH
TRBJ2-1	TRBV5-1	ASSLAQGLGEQF
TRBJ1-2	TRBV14	ASSQGQGIGGYT
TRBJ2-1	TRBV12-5	ASGPQGGLGAYNEQF
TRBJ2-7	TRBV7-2	ASSLIQGGYEQY
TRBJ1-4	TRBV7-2	ASSLPERGEKLF
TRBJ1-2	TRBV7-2	ASSLARTRGTPATFYGYT